The clone carrying this TCR beta chain was counted a few times. Its antigen is not known. This PCR relied on a set of 60 Vbeta primers and 13 Jbeta primers. Produced via immunoSEQ multiplex PCR; TCRdb's table is partial and in-frame only. This table holds roughly 250,000 clones, 80% found once. These data are taken from a study of cytomegalovirus exposure and HLA in healthy donors. Study-wide context: Early release data held about 92 million unique TCRs from HLA-typed donors.

Study-level findings and limits: Earlier analysis yielded a pattern in which most TCR beta V segments were productive about 87% or about 30% of the time. The Asian-associated ancestry cluster reportedly had fewer N-insertions than the roughly 670-donor mean in a later analysis.

This TCR was sampled from a girl aged 2-10 years in good health and CMV-seronegative. The material sequenced was PBMCs.

The CDR3 spells CASSQGLAGYEQYF. CDR3 in DNA: TGCGCCAGCAGCCAAGGACTAGCGGGCTACGAGCAGTACTTC. The gene calls are TRBV4-1 and TRBJ2-7, with 10 nucleotides matching TRBD2. This CDR3 region has 14 residues. Germline V CDR1 and CDR2: MGHRA, YSYEKL. Trimming cost V 1 base and J 3 bases; bases outside gene matches: 0.